Listed below are T cell receptor beta chains from one sample, sequenced in a study of OX40 agonist ivuxolimab in advanced cancers. The table came from immunoSEQ multiplex PCR; TCRdb's copy has only in-frame clones and leaves some out. The sample has roughly 30,000 clones, approximately 85% seen once. The material sequenced was CD4+ or CD8+ T cells sorted from blood, taken in a trial of the OX40 agonist ivuxolimab. These receptors originate from an adult with an advanced solid tumor such as melanoma, head and neck, liver or kidney cancer. The CDR3 runs from the conserved cysteine through the conserved F or W. Each record gives: V gene, CDR3 length, CDR3 protein.

V gene: TRBV7-9
CDR3 length: 11
CDR3 protein: CASSPIYGYTF

V gene: TRBV12-5
CDR3 length: 12
CDR3 protein: CASGSDVGELFF

V gene: TRBV2
CDR3 length: 13
CDR3 protein: CASSLANTGELFF

V gene: TRBV11-2
CDR3 length: 14
CDR3 protein: CASRRPYRGAEQYF

V gene: TRBV10-3
CDR3 length: 15
CDR3 protein: CAISEPDSFNQPQHF

V gene: TRBV6-5
CDR3 length: 14
CDR3 protein: CASSWGQGNQPQHF

V gene: TRBV4-3
CDR3 length: 16
CDR3 protein: CASSQERWTGNYGYTF

V gene: TRBV4-1
CDR3 length: 13
CDR3 protein: CASSAQGDQPQHF

V gene: TRBV4-3
CDR3 length: 15
CDR3 protein: CASSQEPGTHDTQYF

V gene: TRBV11-2
CDR3 length: 15
CDR3 protein: CASSLEAGGGETQYF

V gene: TRBV9
CDR3 length: 13
CDR3 protein: CASSVAGPDTQYF

V gene: TRBV28
CDR3 length: 13
CDR3 protein: CASSFSRQETQYF

V gene: TRBV5-6
CDR3 length: 16
CDR3 protein: CASSLEGRGATDTQYF

V gene: TRBV5-4
CDR3 length: 14
CDR3 protein: CASSLVGVRDEQYF

V gene: TRBV11-2
CDR3 length: 16
CDR3 protein: CASSSPLAGGSYEQYF

V gene: TRBV27
CDR3 length: 16
CDR3 protein: CASAFLGGARTDTQYF

V gene: TRBV7-6
CDR3 length: 11
CDR3 protein: CASADPDTQYF

V gene: TRBV9
CDR3 length: 15
CDR3 protein: CASSASSGPTDTQYF

V gene: TRBV27
CDR3 length: 18
CDR3 protein: CASSGTGTGITSTDTQYF

V gene: TRBV19
CDR3 length: 14
CDR3 protein: CASHAAGGPGEQFF

V gene: TRBV30
CDR3 length: 18
CDR3 protein: CAWRPDRGRIDTGYEQYF

V gene: TRBV5-1
CDR3 length: 15
CDR3 protein: CASSPAGGTYNEQFF

V gene: TRBV2
CDR3 length: 15
CDR3 protein: CASREGQGLITEAFF